The 21 T cell receptor beta chains listed next were all sequenced from one sample in a study of T cells in Graves' hyperthyroidism and ophthalmopathy. Amplified TCR beta CDR3 regions derived from RNA transcripts. A set of HTBI primers served as the primers for a first-round RT-PCR of the TCR CDR3. One entry per CDR3 protein, called by TCRdb with MiXCR from the multiplex PCR reads. The sample holds fewer than 650,000 distinct CDR3 sequences, around 50% seen once. The source material was peripheral blood or thyroid tissue (not recorded which). The source is an adult woman with Graves' disease, either hyperthyroidism or ophthalmopathy (not recorded which).

This clonotype was recorded many times. The genes are TRBV29-1 and TRBJ1-2, with 8 bases that match TRBD1. V lost 7 bases and J lost 13; bases outside the gene matches: 14. This CDR3 is built from 12 residues. Germline V CDR1 and CDR2: SQVTM, ANQGSEA. The CDR3 sequence is CSAQTTGQGSTF. The CDR3 DNA follows: TGCAGCGCTCAAACAACCGGACAGGGTTCCACCTTC.

This clonotype appeared many times. The chain couples TRBV9 to TRBJ1-1; D not certain. Germline assignment: CDR1 SGDLS and CDR2 YYNGEE. CDR3 size: 14 residues. The germline V and J ends were trimmed by 2 bases and 0 bases, with 8 bases remaining between them. The CDR3 bases are TGTGCCAGCAGCGTGCTCAGTTTGAACACTGAAGCTTTCTTT. It translates to CASSVLSLNTEAFF.

This clonotype turned up a few times. The V gene is TRBV7-8, the J gene TRBJ2-7; no firm D call. The CDR3 totals 14 residues. Germline CDR1 reads SGHVS; CDR2 reads FQNEAQ. V shed 5 bases and J shed 0 bases, with 11 bases lying between them. CDR3 residues: CASSLGWGSYEQYF. The CDR3 DNA is TGTGCCAGCAGCCTGGGGTGGGGCTCCTACGAGCAGTACTTC.

In its sample, this clonotype was seen a few times. This chain connects TRBV24-1 to TRBJ2-2; D is unclear. V lost 1 base and J lost 6, with 14 bases in between. CDR3 length equals 16 residues. Germline CDR1 and CDR2: KGHDR and SFDVKD. The CDR3 here is CATSDFATLNAGELFF. For the CDR3, the DNA is TGTGCCACCAGTGATTTCGCAACGCTAAACGCCGGGGAGCTGTTTTTT.

V and J are TRBV7-2 and TRBJ1-2; D is uncertain. Germline CDR1 SGHTA, CDR2 FQGNSA. V lost 2 bases, J lost 4 bases, and 11 bases lay in between. The CDR3 has 14 residues. This CDR3 reads CASSLSRAIYGYTF. CDR3 sequence (DNA): TGTGCCAGCAGCTTATCGAGGGCCATCTATGGCTACACCTTC.

The CDR3 is CAISESQGPGNTF. For the CDR3, the DNA is TGTGCCATCAGTGAATCCCAGGGCCCTGGAAACACCTTC. The chain links TRBV10-3 to TRBJ1-2, with D perhaps matching TRBD1 (5 bases). CDR3 length equals 13 residues. The V and J ends lost 3 bases and 12 bases respectively, with 17 bases between them. Germline CDR1 is ENHRY and CDR2 is SYGVKD.

The rearrangement links TRBV5-1 to TRBJ1-6; maybe TRBD1 (6 bases). There are 16 residues in the CDR3. Trimming shortened V by 0 bases and J by 9 bases, and 16 bases separated the two germline ends. CDR1 and CDR2 from the germline V gene are SGHRS and YFSETQ. As DNA, the CDR3 is TGCGCCAGCAGCTTGGGGAGACAGGAGAGGAGTTCACCCCTCCACTTT. This gives the protein CASSLGRQERSSPLHF.

This clonotype was seen repeatedly, ten times or more. The rearrangement uses TRBV7-2 and TRBJ1-2; TRBD1 is a possible D gene (5 bases). The germline V gene has CDR1 SGHTA and CDR2 FQGNSA. V dropped 5 bases and J dropped 2 bases, with 12 bases sitting between them. The CDR3 consists of 14 residues. The CDR3 protein is CASSPTRGNYGYTF. CDR3 DNA: TGTGCCAGCAGCCCGACCCGGGGCAACTATGGCTACACCTTC. The full variable domain, in which reference TRBV7-2 and TRBJ1-2 provide the parts outside the CDR3, is GAGVSQSPSNKVTEKGKDVELRCDPISGHTALYWYRQSLGQGLEFLIYFQGNSAPDKSGLPSDRFSAERTGGSVSTLTIQRTQQEDSAVYLCASSPTRGNYGYTFGSGTRLTVV.

The chain combines TRBV7-6 with TRBJ2-5; D may correspond to TRBD1 or TRBD2 (5 bases each). The CDR3 runs 14 residues. Looked up from germline, CDR1 is SGHVS and CDR2 is FNYEAQ. V was pared by 1 base and J by 6 bases, with 12 bases between. The CDR3, as DNA: TGTGCCAGCAGCTTAGGGGACCCCGGGAAGACCCAGTACTTC. Its translation is CASSLGDPGKTQYF. The full variable domain, completed using reference TRBV7-6 and TRBJ2-5, is GAGVSQSPRYKVTKRGQDVALRCDPISGHVSLYWYRQALGQGPEFLTYFNYEAQQDKSGLPNDRFSAERPEGSISTLTIQRTEQRDSAMYRCASSLGDPGKTQYFGPGTRLLVL.

This clonotype has a handful of counts. V usage is TRBV15 and J usage is TRBJ1-2; 9 positions match TRBD1. The CDR3 runs to 13 residues. From germline, CDR1 is LNHNV and CDR2 YYDKDF (reference sequence). J gave up 6 bases and V 5 bases, and 4 bases lay outside the gene matches. Written as DNA, the CDR3 is TGTGCCACCAGCCAAGGGACAGGGAATGGCTACACCTTC. It translates to CATSQGTGNGYTF. Full variable domain (outside the CDR3, taken from reference TRBV15 and TRBJ1-2): DAMVIQNPRYQVTQFGKPVTLSCSQTLNHNVMYWYQQKSSQAPKLLFHYYDKDFNNEADTPDNFQSRRPNTSFCFLDIRSPGLGDTAMYLCATSQGTGNGYTFGSGTRLTVV.

This clonotype was seen at least ten times. The chain links TRBV10-1 to TRBJ2-2, with 9 positions matching TRBD2. This CDR3 is 19 amino acids long. V was clipped by 0 bases and J by 0 bases; unmatched bases: 8. Germline loops: CDR1 WNHNN, CDR2 SYGVQD (reference sequence). CDR3 sequence: CASSESKWTSVSNTGELFF. The CDR3 DNA follows: TGCGCCAGCAGTGAGTCGAAGTGGACTAGCGTTTCGAACACCGGGGAGCTGTTTTTT.

This clonotype appeared a few times. The V call is TRBV25-1, the J call TRBJ2-7; no reliable D call. There are 13 residues in the CDR3. The V gene's germline CDR1 is MGHDK and CDR2 SYGVNS. Trimming stripped 4 bases from V and 0 bases from J, with 7 bases between. This CDR3 is CASSGWLSYEQYF. The CDR3 DNA is TGTGCCAGCAGTGGTTGGCTCTCCTACGAGCAGTACTTC.

This clonotype has just a few counts. The chain links TRBV5-6 to TRBJ2-2, with D possibly called TRBD1 or TRBD2 (5 bases each). V was shortened by 3 bases and J by 6 bases, with 18 bases between the two germline ends. The CDR3 runs to 16 residues. Per germline, CDR1 SGHDT and CDR2 YYEEEE. CDR3 amino acids: CASSSLGRNVAGELFF. CDR3 nucleotide sequence: TGTGCCAGCAGCTCCCTGGGACGGAATGTTGCCGGGGAGCTGTTTTTT.

The rearrangement joins TRBV25-1 to TRBJ1-1; 7 positions match TRBD1. This CDR3 comprises 14 residues. Germline V gene lookup returns CDR1 MGHDK and CDR2 SYGVNS. The trim removed 8 bases at V and 5 bases at J, leaving 11 bases unmatched. The CDR3 loop is CASGPTGWGTEAFF. The CDR3 DNA reads as TGTGCCAGCGGACCGACAGGGTGGGGAACTGAAGCTTTCTTT.

The genes are TRBV2 and TRBJ2-1; the D gene is possibly TRBD1 (5 bases). The CDR3 spans 12 residues. Trimming left V 10 bases short and J 12 bases short, with 19 bases between. Germline V CDR1 and CDR2: SNHLY, FYNNEI. The CDR3 DNA reads as TGTGCCACTGCGGACACAACAAGGGGGCAGTTCTTC. Translated: CATADTTRGQFF.

The chain carries TRBV6-6 and TRBJ2-5; D unresolved. This CDR3 is 15 amino acids long. Germline CDR1 is MNHNY and CDR2 is SVGAGI (reference sequence). Deletions cut 5 bases from V and 0 bases from J, with 13 bases between. CDR3 in DNA: TGTGCCAGCAGTCGAACGGGTGCATACCAAGAGACCCAGTACTTC. This gives the protein CASSRTGAYQETQYF.

In its sample, this clonotype was seen many times. This chain links TRBV20-1 with TRBJ1-2; possibly TRBD1 for D (5 bases). Trimming cost V 2 bases and J 0 bases, with 13 bases left between them. Germline CDR1 reads DFQATT; CDR2 reads SNEGSKA (reference sequence). The CDR3 totals 15 residues. The CDR3 DNA reads TGCAGTGCTAGAATGCCCGGGGGAGCTAACTATGGCTACACCTTC. Its translation is CSARMPGGANYGYTF.

This sequence joins TRBV7-9 and TRBJ1-2; tentative D call: TRBD1 (5 bases). Trimming took off 6 bases at V and 2 bases at J, with 13 bases between the two ends. The CDR3 consists of 14 residues. Germline V lookup: CDR1 SEHNR, CDR2 FQNEAQ (reference sequence). The CDR3 loop is CASSHSGLNYGYTF. CDR3 nucleotides: TGTGCCAGCAGTCACTCGGGGCTGAACTATGGCTACACCTTC.

Points on this clonotype: An end of the junction does not agree with germline; a read error may underlie this. The chain has TRBV4-1 and TRBJ1-1; a weak D match, TRBD1 (5 bases). Germline CDR1 reads MGHRA; CDR2 reads YSYEKL. The CDR3 spans 16 residues. CDR3 bases: TGTGCCAGCAGCCAAGAGGGGTCCGCAGGTCCCACTGAAGCTTTCTTT. Protein: CASSQEGSAGPTEAFF.

This clonotype was picked up a small number of times. The chain links TRBV15 to TRBJ2-7; no clear D. CDR3 length: 15 amino acids. The ends were cut back, 0 bases at V and 6 bases at J, with 15 bases in the middle. Germline V gene data show CDR1 as LNHNV and CDR2 as YYDKDF (reference sequence). The CDR3 sequence: CATSRDSWESGEQYF. The CDR3 DNA reads TGTGCCACCAGCAGAGATAGTTGGGAATCTGGCGAGCAGTACTTC. The whole variable domain, remainder taken from reference TRBV15 and TRBJ2-7, is DAMVIQNPRYQVTQFGKPVTLSCSQTLNHNVMYWYQQKSSQAPKLLFHYYDKDFNNEADTPDNFQSRRPNTSFCFLDIRSPGLGDTAMYLCATSRDSWESGEQYFGPGTRLTVT.

In this sample, this clonotype turned up many times. V gene TRBV19 combines with J gene TRBJ2-5; D might be TRBD1 or TRBD2, each matching 5 bases. Trimming removed 6 bases at V and 7 bases at J, with 12 bases between. Germline CDR1 is LNHDA and CDR2 is SQIVND (reference sequence). The CDR3 is 12 residues long. The CDR3 here is CASSPGARTQYF. The CDR3 DNA sequence: TGTGCCAGTAGCCCCGGGGCAAGGACCCAGTACTTC. Full variable domain (rest looked up from reference TRBV19 and TRBJ2-5): DGGITQSPKYLFRKEGQNVTLSCEQNLNHDAMYWYRQDPGQGLRLIYYSQIVNDFQKGDIAEGYSVSREKKESFPLTVTSAQKNPTAFYLCASSPGARTQYFGPGTRLLVL.